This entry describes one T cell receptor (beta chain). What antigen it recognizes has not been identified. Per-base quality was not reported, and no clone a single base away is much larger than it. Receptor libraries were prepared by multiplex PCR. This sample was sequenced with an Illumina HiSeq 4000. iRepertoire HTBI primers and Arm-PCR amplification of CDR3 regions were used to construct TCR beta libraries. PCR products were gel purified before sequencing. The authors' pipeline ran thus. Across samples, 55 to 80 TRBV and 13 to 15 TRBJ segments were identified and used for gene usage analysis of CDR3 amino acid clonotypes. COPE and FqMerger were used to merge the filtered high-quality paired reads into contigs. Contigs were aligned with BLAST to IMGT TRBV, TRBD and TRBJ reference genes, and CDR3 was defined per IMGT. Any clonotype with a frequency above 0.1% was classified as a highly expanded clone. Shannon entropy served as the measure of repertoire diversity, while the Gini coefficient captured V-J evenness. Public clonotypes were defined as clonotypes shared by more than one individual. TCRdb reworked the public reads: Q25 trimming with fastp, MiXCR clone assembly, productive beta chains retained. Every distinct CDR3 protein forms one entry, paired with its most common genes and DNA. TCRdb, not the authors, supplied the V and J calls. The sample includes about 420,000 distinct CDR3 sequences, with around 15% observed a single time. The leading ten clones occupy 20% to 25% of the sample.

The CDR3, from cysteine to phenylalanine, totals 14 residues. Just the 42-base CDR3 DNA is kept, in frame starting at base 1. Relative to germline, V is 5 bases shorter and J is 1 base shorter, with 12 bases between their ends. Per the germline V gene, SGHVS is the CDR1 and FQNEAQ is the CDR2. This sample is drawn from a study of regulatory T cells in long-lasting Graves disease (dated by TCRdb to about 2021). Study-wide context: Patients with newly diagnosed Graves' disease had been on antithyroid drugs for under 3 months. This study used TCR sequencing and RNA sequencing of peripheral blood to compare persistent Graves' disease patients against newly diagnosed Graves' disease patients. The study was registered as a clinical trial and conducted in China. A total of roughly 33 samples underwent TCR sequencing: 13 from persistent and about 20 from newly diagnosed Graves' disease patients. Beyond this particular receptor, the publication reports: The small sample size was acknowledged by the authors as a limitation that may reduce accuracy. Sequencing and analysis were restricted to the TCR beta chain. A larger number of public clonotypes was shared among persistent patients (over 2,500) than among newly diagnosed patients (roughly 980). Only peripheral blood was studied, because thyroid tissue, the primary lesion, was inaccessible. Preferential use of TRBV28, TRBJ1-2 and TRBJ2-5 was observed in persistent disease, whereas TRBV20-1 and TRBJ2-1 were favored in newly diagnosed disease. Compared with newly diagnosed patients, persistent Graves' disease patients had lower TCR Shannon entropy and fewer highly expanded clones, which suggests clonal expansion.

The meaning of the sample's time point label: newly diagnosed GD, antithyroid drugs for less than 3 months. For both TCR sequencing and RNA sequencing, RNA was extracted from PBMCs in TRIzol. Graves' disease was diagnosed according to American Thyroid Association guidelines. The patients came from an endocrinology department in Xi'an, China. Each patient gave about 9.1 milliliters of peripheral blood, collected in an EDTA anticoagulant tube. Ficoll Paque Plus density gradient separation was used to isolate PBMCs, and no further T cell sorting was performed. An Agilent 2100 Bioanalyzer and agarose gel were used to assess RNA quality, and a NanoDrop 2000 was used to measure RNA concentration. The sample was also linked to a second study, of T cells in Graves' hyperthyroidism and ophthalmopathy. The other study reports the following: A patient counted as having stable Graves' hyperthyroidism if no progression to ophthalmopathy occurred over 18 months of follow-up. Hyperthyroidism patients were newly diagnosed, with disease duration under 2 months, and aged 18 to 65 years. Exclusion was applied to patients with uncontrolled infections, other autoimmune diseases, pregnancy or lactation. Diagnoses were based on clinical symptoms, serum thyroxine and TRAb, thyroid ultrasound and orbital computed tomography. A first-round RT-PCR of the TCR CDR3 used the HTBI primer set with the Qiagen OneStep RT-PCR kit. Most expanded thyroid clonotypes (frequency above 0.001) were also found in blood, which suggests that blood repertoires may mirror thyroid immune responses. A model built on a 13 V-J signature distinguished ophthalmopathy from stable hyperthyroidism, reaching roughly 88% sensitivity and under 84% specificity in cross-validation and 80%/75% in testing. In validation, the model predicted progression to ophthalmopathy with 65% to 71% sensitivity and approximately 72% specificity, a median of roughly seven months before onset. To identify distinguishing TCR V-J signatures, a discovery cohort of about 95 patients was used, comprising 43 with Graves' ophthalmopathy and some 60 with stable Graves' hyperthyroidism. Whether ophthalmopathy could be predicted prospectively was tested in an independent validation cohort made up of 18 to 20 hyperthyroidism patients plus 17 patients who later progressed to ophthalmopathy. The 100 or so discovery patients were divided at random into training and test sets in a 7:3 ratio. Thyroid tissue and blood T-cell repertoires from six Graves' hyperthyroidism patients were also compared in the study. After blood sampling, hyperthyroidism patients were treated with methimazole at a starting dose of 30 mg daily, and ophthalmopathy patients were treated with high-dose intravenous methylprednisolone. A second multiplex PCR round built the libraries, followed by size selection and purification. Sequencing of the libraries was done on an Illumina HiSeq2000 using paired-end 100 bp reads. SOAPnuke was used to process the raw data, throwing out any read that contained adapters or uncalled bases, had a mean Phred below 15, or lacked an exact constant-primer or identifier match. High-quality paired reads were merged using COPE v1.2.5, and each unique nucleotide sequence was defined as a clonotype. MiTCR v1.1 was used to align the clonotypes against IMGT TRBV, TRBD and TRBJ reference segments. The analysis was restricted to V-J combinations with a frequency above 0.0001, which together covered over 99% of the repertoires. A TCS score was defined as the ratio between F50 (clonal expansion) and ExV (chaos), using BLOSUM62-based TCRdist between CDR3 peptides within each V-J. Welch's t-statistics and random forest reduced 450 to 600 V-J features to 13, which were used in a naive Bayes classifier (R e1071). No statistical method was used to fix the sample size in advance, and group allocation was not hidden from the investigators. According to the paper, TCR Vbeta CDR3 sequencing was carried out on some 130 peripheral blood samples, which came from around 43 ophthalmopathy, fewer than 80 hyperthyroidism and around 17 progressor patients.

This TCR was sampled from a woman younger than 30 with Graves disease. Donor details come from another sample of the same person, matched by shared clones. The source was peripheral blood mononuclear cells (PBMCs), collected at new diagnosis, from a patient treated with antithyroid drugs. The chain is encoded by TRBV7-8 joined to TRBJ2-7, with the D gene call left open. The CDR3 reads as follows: CASSLPEGSYEQYF. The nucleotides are TGTGCCAGCAGCCTCCCCGAAGGTTCCTACGAGCAGTACTTC.